Shown below are 29 T cell receptor beta chains from a single sample sequenced in a study of immune heterogeneity within non-small cell lung tumors. TCRs were amplified from 600 ng gDNA of bulk tumor per sample. Doctors removed several biopsies from each primary tumor during surgery, keeping them far apart. The patients were newly diagnosed with non-small cell lung cancer, had not been treated, and had curative surgery. For the TCR beta CDR3, multiplex PCR with 32 V and 13 J primers performed the amplification. TCRdb itself ran the multiplex PCR reads through MiXCR, one entry per CDR3 protein. Of fewer than 12,000 distinct CDR3 sequences in the sample, just under 30% were seen once. Sequenced material: lung tumor tissue. The receptor set was obtained from an older woman with non-small cell lung cancer.

This sequence joins TRBV19 and TRBJ1-6; D ambiguous. The CDR3 consists of 18 residues. Germline CDR1 LNHDA, CDR2 SQIVND (reference sequence). The V gene lost 3 bases and the J gene lost 0 bases, with 15 bases spanning the gap. The DNA for the CDR3 is TGTGCCAGTAGTATTCGTGACATCACGAGCTCCTATAATTCACCCCTCCACTTT. Residues: CASSIRDITSSYNSPLHF.

Many counts were recorded for this clonotype. V is TRBV12-3 or TRBV12-4 and J is TRBJ1-5, with 7 bases identical to TRBD1. V dropped 6 bases and J dropped 5; count of bases not matched to a gene: 7. CDR3 size: 14 residues. The CDR3 here is CASSLRQGHQPQHF. As DNA, the CDR3 is TGTGCCAGCAGCCTACGACAGGGTCATCAGCCCCAGCATTTT.

In this sample, this clonotype is medium-sized. The V call is TRBV6-1, the J call TRBJ2-7; 8 bases align to TRBD1. Germline V lookup: CDR1 MNHNS, CDR2 SASEGT. The CDR3 consists of 17 residues. The J segment lost 4 bases and the V segment lost 2 bases, leaving 13 bases of the junction unmatched. CDR3 in amino acids: CASSESSGTGAHYEQYF. CDR3 sequence (DNA): TGTGCCAGCAGTGAATCATCGGGGACAGGAGCACATTACGAGCAGTACTTC.

The rearrangement links TRBV19 to TRBJ1-6; tentatively, D is TRBD1 (5 bases). The CDR3 spans 15 residues. Trimming took off 5 bases at V and 7 bases at J, with 15 bases between the two ends. Germline V lookup: CDR1 LNHDA, CDR2 SQIVND (reference sequence). The CDR3 is CASSPRGGSNSPLHF. DNA of the CDR3: TGTGCCAGTAGTCCAAGGGGTGGCAGCAATTCACCCCTCCACTTT. Variable domain in full (rest from reference TRBV19 and TRBJ1-6): DGGITQSPKYLFRKEGQNVTLSCEQNLNHDAMYWYRQDPGQGLRLIYYSQIVNDFQKGDIAEGYSVSREKKESFPLTVTSAQKNPTAFYLCASSPRGGSNSPLHFGNGTRLTVT.

This clonotype was counted many times. CDR3 region: CASKQYGNTEAFF. CDR3 nucleotides: TGTGCCAGTAAACAGTATGGGAACACTGAAGCTTTCTTT. The chain uses TRBV19 and TRBJ1-1; D not resolved. Germline assignment: CDR1 LNHDA and CDR2 SQIVND (reference sequence). The CDR3 spans 13 residues. The V and J ends lost 7 bases and 1 base respectively, with 10 bases between them.

This clonotype was recorded at least ten times. The V call is TRBV30, the J call TRBJ2-5; 10 bases align to TRBD1. CDR1 is GTSNPN, CDR2 SVGIG, per germline (reference sequence). The CDR3 is 15 amino acids. The V and J ends lost 3 bases and 5 bases, in that order; junction bases with no gene match: 9. The CDR3 DNA follows: TGTGCCTGGAGCCCCGGGACAGGGGATCAGGAGACCCAGTACTTC. This gives the protein CAWSPGTGDQETQYF. Drawing the rest from reference TRBV30 and TRBJ2-5, the complete variable domain is SQTIHQWPATLVQPVGSPLSLECTVEGTSNPNLYWYRQAAGRGLQLLFYSVGIGQISSEVPQNLSASRPQDRQFILSSKKLLLSDSGFYLCAWSPGTGDQETQYFGPGTRLLVL.

This clonotype appeared many times. The chain is built from TRBV9 and TRBJ2-5; D is unresolved. The CDR3 runs 15 residues. In germline, CDR1 is SGDLS, CDR2 YYNGEE. V lost 0 bases to trimming and J lost 4 bases, with 13 bases between them. Written as DNA, the CDR3 is TGTGCCAGCAGCGTAGACGCAACGGATACAGAGACCCAGTACTTC. Its protein product is CASSVDATDTETQYF.

The rearrangement links TRBV20-1 to TRBJ1-4, with D unclear. Germline CDR1 is DFQATT and CDR2 is SNEGSKA (reference sequence). CDR3 length: 14 amino acids. In nucleotides, the CDR3 is TGCAGGGCCGCCGAAGGGAGCACTAATGAAAAACTGTTTTTT. This translates into CRAAEGSTNEKLFF.

This clonotype is termed medium-sized. The rearrangement joins TRBV18 to TRBJ2-5; D is uncertain. Trimming stripped 2 bases from V and 1 base from J, with 14 bases between. The CDR3 is 16 amino acids. Germline V gene lookup returns CDR1 KGHSH and CDR2 LQKENI. The CDR3 region has the DNA TGTGCCAGCTCACCAAACCTCGTGCAGGCCCAAGAGACCCAGTACTTC. It codes for CASSPNLVQAQETQYF.

The chain carries TRBV12-3 or TRBV12-4 and TRBJ2-2; 7 bases map to TRBD2. The CDR3 is made up of 15 amino acids. Trimming removed 5 bases from V and 1 base from J; junction bases left unmatched: 4. CDR3 in DNA: TGTGCCAGCAGTCCCCTAGCGGTGAACACCGGGGAGCTGTTTTTT. Translated: CASSPLAVNTGELFF.

The table lists this clonotype with many counts. The chain has TRBV5-8 and TRBJ2-7; D is uncertain. V shed 4 bases and J shed 6 bases, with 11 bases lying between them. The germline CDR1 and CDR2 sequences are SGHTS and YDEGEE. The CDR3 sequence is 12 residues long. CDR3 loop: CASSLRAGEQYF. CDR3 DNA sequence: TGTGCCAGCAGCCTAAGAGCAGGCGAGCAGTACTTC.

The genes are TRBV19 and TRBJ2-1, with 9 bases fitting TRBD1. V lost 5 bases to trimming and J lost 4 bases; unmatched junction nucleotides: 12. The CDR3 is made up of 17 amino acids. Germline V gene sequence: CDR1 LNHDA, CDR2 SQIVND (reference sequence). The CDR3 DNA follows: TGTGCCAGTAGTGATACAGGGGGCGCGGGTATTTACAATGAGCAGTTCTTC. Amino acids: CASSDTGGAGIYNEQFF. The full variable domain, its missing parts supplied by reference TRBV19 and TRBJ2-1, is DGGITQSPKYLFRKEGQNVTLSCEQNLNHDAMYWYRQDPGQGLRLIYYSQIVNDFQKGDIAEGYSVSREKKESFPLTVTSAQKNPTAFYLCASSDTGGAGIYNEQFFGPGTRLTVL.

As for this clonotype: This sequence may be a read error, since a much larger clone differs from it by one base. This rearrangement joins TRBV6-1 to TRBJ1-2, with D hard to call. The germline V and J ends were trimmed by 6 bases and 7 bases, with 15 bases remaining between them. This CDR3 is 13 amino acids long. Germline assignment: CDR1 MNHNS and CDR2 SASEGT. The DNA of the CDR3 is TGTGCCAGCAGCCCCAACAGTACGGGTGGCTACACCTTC. This gives the protein CASSPNSTGGYTF.

By share, this clonotype ranks as medium-sized. The CDR3 is CAWTSTSGSSWTDTQYF. The CDR3 region has the DNA TGTGCCTGGACCTCGACTAGCGGGAGTTCGTGGACAGATACGCAGTATTTT. The chain couples TRBV30 to TRBJ2-3, with 12 bases fitting TRBD2. The ends lost 4 bases at V and 3 bases at J; junction bases unmatched: 11. The CDR3 extends over 17 amino acids. CDR1 is GTSNPN, CDR2 SVGIG, per germline (reference sequence).

By sample share, this clonotype is medium-sized (0.01 to 0.1%). The rearrangement uses TRBV15 and TRBJ2-7; 9 bases agree with TRBD2. This CDR3 contains 15 residues. V shed 0 bases, J shed 5 bases, and the junction held 5 bases outside the gene matches. Looked up from germline, CDR1 is LNHNV and CDR2 is YYDKDF (reference sequence). DNA of the CDR3: TGTGCCACCAGCAGAGATAGCGGGAGCTTAGACGAGCAGTACTTC. It codes for CATSRDSGSLDEQYF.

On this clonotype: This may stem from a read error, because a much larger clone lies one nucleotide away. The chain is built from TRBV20-1 and TRBJ1-1; D gene ambiguous. CDR1 and CDR2 (germline): DFQATT, SNEGSKA (reference sequence). V was pared by 6 bases and J by 6 bases, with 14 bases between. The CDR3 covers 12 residues. CDR3: CSAGGGIAEAFF. In DNA form, the CDR3 reads TGCAGTGCCGGAGGAGGGATCGCTGAAGCTTTCTTT.

The rearrangement links TRBV5-1 to TRBJ2-1; TRBD2 aligns across 9 bases. The V gene's germline CDR1 is SGHRS and CDR2 YFSETQ. Trimming at V came to 4 bases and at J to 7 bases, leaving 9 bases not matched to a gene. The length of the CDR3 is 15 residues. For the CDR3, the DNA is TGCGCCAGCAGCCGGAGCGGGGGGCAGGTGAATGAGCAGTTCTTC. Protein sequence: CASSRSGGQVNEQFF.

This clonotype was seen a handful of times. This sequence joins TRBV5-1 and TRBJ2-7; D gene ambiguous. The V gene lost 4 bases and the J gene lost 0 bases, with 5 bases spanning the gap. The CDR3 is 12 amino acids. The germline CDR1 and CDR2 sequences are SGHRS and YFSETQ. In nucleotides, the CDR3 is TGCGCCAGCAGCGGCTTCTCCTACGAGCAGTACTTC. It codes for CASSGFSYEQYF. The complete variable domain, with remaining parts taken from reference TRBV5-1 and TRBJ2-7, reads KAGVTQTPRYLIKTRGQQVTLSCSPISGHRSVSWYQQTPGQGLQFLFEYFSETQRNKGNFPGRFSGRQFSNSRSEMNVSTLELGDSALYLCASSGFSYEQYFGPGTRLTVT.

This clonotype was seen only a few times. The chain has TRBV7-9 and TRBJ1-1; maybe TRBD1 (6 bases). The length of the CDR3 is 13 residues. Germline values: CDR1 SEHNR, CDR2 FQNEAQ (reference sequence). Trimming took off 2 bases at V and 4 bases at J, with 8 bases between the two ends. As DNA, the CDR3 is TGTGCCAGCAGCTTACAGGGGATCACTGAAGCTTTCTTT. Amino acid sequence: CASSLQGITEAFF.

This clonotype was detected only a few times. V and J are TRBV28 and TRBJ2-3; 9 nucleotides agree with TRBD1. The CDR3 loop spans 16 amino acids. Germline V gene lookup returns CDR1 MDHEN and CDR2 SYDVKM. Unmatched junction bases numbered 12, after V lost 8 bases and J lost 3 bases. For the CDR3, the DNA is TGTGCCAGCGGGTCCCGGGACAGGGCCGGGACAGATACGCAGTATTTT. Protein: CASGSRDRAGTDTQYF.

This clonotype has at least ten counts. The V and J genes are TRBV13 and TRBJ2-3, with D tentatively TRBD2 (6 bases). The CDR3 is made up of 12 amino acids. Germline V CDR1 and CDR2: PRHDT, FYEKMQ (reference sequence). Trimming cost V 3 bases and J 9 bases, with 10 bases left between them. The CDR3 spells CASSLASGTQYF. DNA for the CDR3: TGTGCCAGCAGCTTGGCGAGCGGGACGCAGTATTTT.

In this sample, this clonotype is medium-sized. V and J are TRBV27 and TRBJ2-7; 10 bases map to TRBD2. Germline V lookup: CDR1 MNHEY, CDR2 SMNVEV (reference sequence). Trimming cost V 1 base and J 8 bases; bases outside gene matches: 11. The CDR3 is 16 amino acids. The CDR3 sequence: CASSLLASGSSGKQYF. The CDR3 DNA reads as TGTGCCAGCAGTTTATTGGCTAGCGGGAGTAGTGGAAAGCAGTACTTC.

This clonotype is medium-sized (0.01 to 0.1%) within its sample. Germline and junction disagree at one end, which may indicate a read error. The V call is TRBV19, the J call TRBJ2-7, with 9 bases that match TRBD1. CDR3 length equals 18 residues. CDR1 is LNHDA and CDR2 is SQIVND in the germline V gene (reference sequence). The CDR3 here is CASSTLILKPGQGGEQYF. Here the CDR3 DNA reads TGTGCCAGCAGTACCCTAATACTTAAACCGGGACAGGGAGGCGAGCAGTACTTC.

Judged by abundance, this clonotype is medium-sized. The chain carries TRBV6-1 and TRBJ1-1; D uncertain. V lost 10 bases to trimming and J lost 2 bases, with 11 bases between them. CDR3 length equals 12 residues. Germline values: CDR1 MNHNS, CDR2 SASEGT. The CDR3 here is CATTTQNTEAFF. The CDR3, as DNA: TGTGCCACGACGACCCAAAACACTGAAGCTTTCTTT.

Within the sample, this clonotype is medium-sized. V usage is TRBV29-1 and J usage is TRBJ2-1; D uncertain. This CDR3 region has 15 residues. The V gene's germline CDR1 is SQVTM and CDR2 ANQGSEA. V was cut by 0 bases and J by 5 bases, with 14 bases left in between. The CDR3 loop is CSVEDREYSNNEQFF. CDR3 nucleotide sequence: TGCAGCGTTGAAGATCGCGAGTACAGCAACAATGAGCAGTTCTTC.

Within the sample, this clonotype is medium-sized. This chain links TRBV20-1 with TRBJ1-1; tentatively, D is TRBD1 (6 bases). Germline V gene sequence: CDR1 DFQATT, CDR2 SNEGSKA (reference sequence). Trimming removed 6 bases from V and 0 bases from J, with 11 bases in between. CDR3 length: 13 amino acids. The CDR3 region has the DNA TGCAGTGCACCCGGGACATTGAACACTGAAGCTTTCTTT. This gives the protein CSAPGTLNTEAFF.

In its sample, this clonotype was seen a few times. This sequence may be a read error, since a much larger clone differs from it by one base. Since the CDR3 does not end with the conserved phenylalanine or tryptophan, this likely comes from a read error. The chain has TRBV19 and TRBJ1-2, with 7 bases lining up with TRBD1. The V and J ends lost 7 bases and 5 bases, in that order; junction bases with no gene match: 4. Germline V CDR1 and CDR2: LNHDA, SQIVND (reference sequence). The CDR3 is 12 residues long. The CDR3 bases are TGTGCCAGTACCTCGGACAGGTATGGCTACACCCTC. It yields the protein CASTSDRYGYTL.

There are a few counts of this clonotype. The chain uses TRBV7-9 and TRBJ2-1; TRBD2 agrees at 7 bases. CDR1 SEHNR and CDR2 FQNEAQ come from the germline V gene (reference sequence). Losses at the gene ends were 6 bases for V and 10 bases for J; bases not matched to a gene: 3. This CDR3 comprises 11 residues. For the CDR3, the DNA is TGTGCCAGCAGGGGGGGGAACGAGCAGTTCTTC. Translation: CASRGGNEQFF. Filled out from reference TRBV7-9 and TRBJ2-1, the complete variable domain reads DTGVSQNPRHKITKRGQNVTFRCDPISEHNRLYWYRQTLGQGPEFLTYFQNEAQLEKSRLLSDRFSAERPKGSFSTLEIQRTEQGDSAMYLCASRGGNEQFFGPGTRLTVL.

This clonotype was found a few times. The V and J genes are TRBV19 and TRBJ2-6; TRBD2 is a possible D gene (5 bases). V was clipped by 2 bases and J by 2 bases, with 16 bases between them. The CDR3 spans 18 residues. Germline V gives CDR1 LNHDA, CDR2 SQIVND (reference sequence). The CDR3 loop is CASSIRRLPPTGANVLTF. For the CDR3, the DNA is TGTGCCAGTAGTATAAGGAGGCTCCCCCCCACTGGGGCCAACGTCCTGACTTTC.